A selection of T cell receptor beta chains follows, all from one sample in a study of T cells in localized non-small cell lung cancer. This table comes from immunoSEQ multiplex PCR, and its TCRdb copy is limited to in-frame clones, with some not included. The sample lists about 26,000 clones, over 75% occurring once. The material was peripheral blood, obtained before any cancer treatment. The receptors come from a man between 40 and 70 years old with stage III squamous cell lung carcinoma. Each CDR3 is given with its conserved first and last residue. D genes are given only for firm matches. Not every row has a clone size; where given, it reads once, few, many or a size class.

clone size: -
J gene: TRBJ1-4
D gene: -
V gene: TRBV18
CDR3 protein: CASSTRLVGNEKLFF
CDR3 DNA: TGTGCCAGCTCAACCCGGTTGGTGGGTAATGAAAAACTGTTTTTT

clone size: -
J gene: TRBJ2-3
D gene: -
V gene: TRBV5-1
CDR3 protein: CASRFERGAADTQYF
CDR3 DNA: TGCGCCAGCAGGTTTGAGAGGGGCGCAGCGGATACGCAGTATTTT

clone size: -
J gene: TRBJ2-1
D gene: -
V gene: TRBV28
CDR3 protein: CASSLIGRRNEQFF
CDR3 DNA: TGTGCCAGCAGTTTAATCGGGAGACGGAATGAGCAGTTCTTC

clone size: -
J gene: TRBJ2-3
D gene: -
V gene: TRBV16
CDR3 protein: CASSQSRGYGDTQYF
CDR3 DNA: TGTGCCAGCAGCCAATCGCGAGGCTATGGGGATACGCAGTATTTT

clone size: -
J gene: TRBJ2-3
D gene: -
V gene: TRBV5-6
CDR3 protein: CASSLETDTQYF
CDR3 DNA: TGTGCCAGCAGTCTAGAGACAGATACGCAGTATTTT

clone size: once
J gene: TRBJ2-1
D gene: -
V gene: TRBV5-8
CDR3 protein: CASSFSGGGTQFF
CDR3 DNA: TGTGCCAGCAGCTTTAGCGGTGGGGGGACCCAGTTCTTC

clone size: -
J gene: TRBJ2-7
D gene: TRBD2
V gene: TRBV11-1
CDR3 protein: CASSLSGRVVYEQYF
CDR3 DNA: TGTGCCAGCAGCTTGTCGGGGAGGGTGGTTTACGAGCAGTACTTC

clone size: -
J gene: TRBJ2-7
D gene: -
V gene: TRBV28
CDR3 protein: CASSLWNANYEQYF
CDR3 DNA: TGTGCCAGCAGTTTATGGAACGCCAACTACGAGCAGTACTTC

clone size: -
J gene: TRBJ2-1
D gene: TRBD2
V gene: TRBV18
CDR3 protein: CASSPQLAGVYNEQFF
CDR3 DNA: TGTGCCAGCTCACCGCAACTAGCGGGGGTTTACAATGAGCAGTTCTTC

clone size: -
J gene: TRBJ1-2
D gene: -
V gene: TRBV7-9
CDR3 protein: CASSLAMGGAGYTF
CDR3 DNA: TGTGCCAGCAGCTTAGCCATGGGGGGCGCTGGCTACACCTTC

clone size: -
J gene: TRBJ1-5
D gene: -
V gene: TRBV5-8
CDR3 protein: CASSPTMRGRGPQHF
CDR3 DNA: TGTGCCAGCAGCCCGACTATGCGGGGCCGGGGGCCCCAGCATTTT

clone size: once
J gene: TRBJ2-5
D gene: TRBD1
V gene: TRBV7-9
CDR3 protein: CASSPGTGGQETQYF
CDR3 DNA: TGTGCCAGCAGCCCCGGGACAGGGGGCCAAGAGACCCAGTACTTC

clone size: few
J gene: TRBJ2-2
D gene: TRBD2
V gene: TRBV5-3
CDR3 protein: CARSQPGLAGDNTGELFF
CDR3 DNA: TGTGCCAGAAGCCAACCGGGACTAGCGGGAGATAACACCGGGGAGCTGTTTTTT

clone size: -
J gene: TRBJ2-1
D gene: TRBD1
V gene: TRBV19
CDR3 protein: CASSAWDGDRESEQFF
CDR3 DNA: TGTGCCAGTAGCGCCTGGGATGGGGACAGGGAAAGTGAGCAGTTCTTC

clone size: -
J gene: TRBJ1-3
D gene: -
V gene: TRBV7-9
CDR3 protein: CASSPRRMAGNTIYF
CDR3 DNA: TGTGCCAGCAGCCCCCGCCGAATGGCTGGAAACACCATATATTTT

clone size: -
J gene: TRBJ2-3
D gene: -
V gene: TRBV5-1
CDR3 protein: CASSLQGTDTQYF
CDR3 DNA: TGCGCCAGCAGCTTGCAGGGGACGGATACGCAGTATTTT

clone size: -
J gene: TRBJ2-2
D gene: TRBD2
V gene: TRBV2
CDR3 protein: CASSQASGRSTGELFF
CDR3 DNA: TGTGCCAGCAGTCAGGCTAGCGGGAGAAGTACCGGGGAGCTGTTTTTT

clone size: few
J gene: TRBJ2-2
D gene: -
V gene: TRBV19
CDR3 protein: CASTTLLGNTGELFF
CDR3 DNA: TGTGCCAGTACTACCCTACTCGGGAACACCGGGGAGCTGTTTTTT

clone size: -
J gene: TRBJ2-5
D gene: -
V gene: TRBV5-6
CDR3 protein: CASSPGREETQYF
CDR3 DNA: TGTGCCAGCAGCCCGGGACGTGAAGAGACCCAGTACTTC

clone size: -
J gene: TRBJ2-1
D gene: -
V gene: TRBV7-2
CDR3 protein: CASSLAGYSYNEQFF
CDR3 DNA: TGTGCCAGCAGCTTAGCGGGCTACTCCTACAATGAGCAGTTCTTC

clone size: -
J gene: TRBJ2-1
D gene: -
V gene: TRBV11-3
CDR3 protein: CASSLVKGEQFF
CDR3 DNA: TGTGCCAGCAGCTTAGTAAAGGGTGAGCAGTTCTTC

clone size: -
J gene: TRBJ2-1
D gene: TRBD2
V gene: TRBV7-6
CDR3 protein: CASSPLGTSGYNEQFF
CDR3 DNA: TGTGCCAGCAGCCCGCTTGGGACTAGCGGTTACAATGAGCAGTTCTTC

clone size: -
J gene: TRBJ2-2
D gene: TRBD1
V gene: TRBV14
CDR3 protein: CASSLGTGLMYTGELFF
CDR3 DNA: TGTGCCAGCAGCCTAGGGACAGGGCTTATGTACACCGGGGAGCTGTTTTTT

clone size: -
J gene: TRBJ2-1
D gene: TRBD1
V gene: TRBV15
CDR3 protein: CATSSNRDSFYNEQFF
CDR3 DNA: TGTGCCACCAGCTCCAACCGGGACAGCTTTTACAATGAGCAGTTCTTC

clone size: -
J gene: TRBJ1-5
D gene: TRBD1
V gene: TRBV5-8
CDR3 protein: CASTVRRGGYQPQHF
CDR3 DNA: TGTGCCAGCACCGTGCGGCGAGGGGGCTATCAGCCCCAGCATTTT

clone size: -
J gene: TRBJ2-1
D gene: -
V gene: TRBV5-5
CDR3 protein: CASSLGGSGGTYNEQFF
CDR3 DNA: TGTGCCAGCAGCTTGGGGGGCAGTGGAGGTACCTACAATGAGCAGTTCTTC

clone size: once
J gene: TRBJ2-6
D gene: -
V gene: TRBV19
CDR3 protein: CASSGRGVGANVLTF
CDR3 DNA: TGTGCCAGTAGTGGAAGAGGGGTCGGGGCCAACGTCCTGACTTTC

clone size: -
J gene: TRBJ1-2
D gene: TRBD1
V gene: TRBV10-3
CDR3 protein: CAIPDRGSYGYTF
CDR3 DNA: TGTGCCATCCCGGACAGGGGCTCCTATGGCTACACCTTC

clone size: -
J gene: TRBJ2-1
D gene: -
V gene: TRBV4-1
CDR3 protein: CASSLLAGNNEQFF
CDR3 DNA: TGCGCCAGCAGTCTCTTGGCAGGGAACAATGAGCAGTTCTTC

clone size: -
J gene: TRBJ2-2
D gene: -
V gene: TRBV10-3
CDR3 protein: CAIRDLPSTGELFF
CDR3 DNA: TGTGCCATCAGGGACTTGCCGAGCACCGGGGAGCTGTTTTTT

clone size: -
J gene: TRBJ1-1
D gene: -
V gene: TRBV28
CDR3 protein: CASSLYGEETEAFF
CDR3 DNA: TGTGCCAGCAGTTTATATGGGGAGGAAACTGAAGCTTTCTTT

clone size: -
J gene: TRBJ2-3
D gene: -
V gene: TRBV15
CDR3 protein: CATSRGADTDTQYF
CDR3 DNA: TGTGCCACCAGCAGAGGGGCAGACACAGATACGCAGTATTTT

clone size: -
J gene: TRBJ2-7
D gene: TRBD2
V gene: TRBV19
CDR3 protein: CASSHPNRLAGGPFVEQYF
CDR3 DNA: TGTGCCAGTAGTCACCCCAACCGACTAGCGGGAGGACCTTTTGTAGAGCAGTACTTC

clone size: -
J gene: TRBJ2-1
D gene: -
V gene: TRBV5-1
CDR3 protein: CASSLWGDEQFF
CDR3 DNA: TGCGCCAGCAGCTTGTGGGGAGATGAGCAGTTCTTC

clone size: -
J gene: TRBJ2-4
D gene: -
V gene: TRBV4-1
CDR3 protein: CASSQAVSKPQLAKNIQYF
CDR3 DNA: TGCGCCAGCAGCCAAGCGGTATCTAAACCACAACTAGCCAAAAACATTCAGTACTTC

clone size: medium-sized
J gene: TRBJ1-2
D gene: -
V gene: TRBV12-5
CDR3 protein: CASGLAVGDTRYGYTF
CDR3 DNA: TGTGCTAGTGGTTTGGCGGTTGGGGACACACGCTATGGCTACACCTTC

clone size: -
J gene: TRBJ2-5
D gene: TRBD2
V gene: TRBV27
CDR3 protein: CASSFSGRAQETQYF
CDR3 DNA: TGTGCCAGCAGTTTTAGCGGGAGGGCGCAAGAGACCCAGTACTTC

clone size: -
J gene: TRBJ1-2
D gene: -
V gene: TRBV18
CDR3 protein: CASSPPNRVRGYTF
CDR3 DNA: TGTGCCAGCTCACCACCGAACAGGGTCAGGGGCTACACCTTC

clone size: once
J gene: TRBJ2-2
D gene: TRBD1
V gene: TRBV4-2
CDR3 protein: CASSQTGGNTGELFF
CDR3 DNA: TGTGCCAGCAGCCAAACAGGGGGGAATACCGGGGAGCTGTTTTTT

clone size: few
J gene: TRBJ2-7
D gene: TRBD1
V gene: TRBV27
CDR3 protein: CASSPSTGGESYEQYF
CDR3 DNA: TGTGCCAGCAGTCCCTCGACAGGGGGCGAATCCTACGAGCAGTACTTC

clone size: -
J gene: TRBJ1-2
D gene: TRBD1
V gene: TRBV14
CDR3 protein: CASSSTGVWNYGYTF
CDR3 DNA: TGTGCCAGCAGTTCCACAGGGGTATGGAACTATGGCTACACCTTC